The clone carrying this TCR beta chain was detected a few times. As yet, its antigen is unknown. The PCR had 60 Vbeta and 13 Jbeta primers. Only in-frame clones appear in the TCRdb table, and some are missing; sequencing was by immunoSEQ multiplex PCR. Of about 130,000 clones in the sample, over 75% were seen once. The data derive from a study of cytomegalovirus exposure and HLA in healthy donors. V was clipped by 0 bases and J by 4 bases; unmatched bases: 4. This CDR3 spans 15 amino acids. Germline V gene data show CDR1 as SGHNT and CDR2 as YYREEE (reference sequence). Among the donors, all were healthy bone marrow donors. Whole-study results and caveats: Differences between HLA loci emerged in a later analysis of TCR association rates, with DRB1 most and HLA-C fewest. TCR beta sequences reportedly predicted the HLA-A and HLA-B alleles of most subjects accurately.

The sample consisted of PBMCs. The clonotype comes from a boy younger than 18 in good health and CMV-seronegative. The chain uses TRBV5-4 and TRBJ1-5; 7 positions match TRBD1. The CDR3 protein is CASSLGGGLNQPQHF. The DNA for the CDR3 is TGTGCCAGCAGCTTGGGAGGGGGCCTAAATCAGCCCCAGCATTTT.